These 31 T cell receptor beta chains were all obtained from the same sample, sequenced in a study of CD8+ T cells in alopecia areata. RNA, once extracted, was reverse transcribed into cDNA for use as the sequencing template. Here immunoSEQ multiplex PCR was the method, and the copy in TCRdb shows in-frame clones only, minus some. There are 200,000 or so clones in the sample; about 61% occur only once, and around 5% lies in the top ten. Sample: CD8+ T cells sorted from blood. The receptors shown here come from a human donor in good health.

The V and J genes are TRBV14 and TRBJ2-4; D is unresolved. V was pared by 4 bases and J by 6 bases, with 13 bases between. This CDR3 contains 14 residues. CDR1 is SGHDN and CDR2 is FVKESK in the germline V gene. The CDR3 DNA reads as TGTGCCAGCAGCCGGGCCGGCGGCCCAAACATTCAGTACTTC. This translates into CASSRAGGPNIQYF.

This clone occurred a few times. The chain uses TRBV6-1 and TRBJ1-1, with TRBD1 as a possible D gene (6 bases). Germline V gene sequence: CDR1 MNHNS, CDR2 SASEGT. This CDR3 has 15 amino acids. The germline V and J ends were trimmed by 6 bases and 0 bases, with 14 bases remaining between them. CDR3 sequence: CASSVNRVLNTEAFF. Written as DNA, the CDR3 is TGTGCCAGCAGCGTAAACAGGGTATTGAACACTGAAGCTTTCTTT.

V is TRBV19 and J is TRBJ2-7; D is perhaps TRBD2 (6 bases). The V gene lost 3 bases and the J gene lost 7 bases, with 16 bases spanning the gap. Germline CDR1 LNHDA, CDR2 SQIVND (reference sequence). There are 14 residues in the CDR3. The CDR3 nucleotides are TGTGCCAGTAGTATTGGGCAGGGAGGTGGAGAGCAGTACTTC. Translating it yields CASSIGQGGGEQYF.

The rearrangement joins TRBV14 to TRBJ2-5; 11 nucleotides line up with TRBD1. CDR1 and CDR2 (germline): SGHDN, FVKESK. The CDR3 covers 15 residues. V gave up 4 bases and J gave up 2 bases; unmatched junction bases: 3. The DNA of the CDR3 is TGTGCCAGCAGCCGGGGGACAGGGGGACAAGAGACCCAGTACTTC. It yields the protein CASSRGTGGQETQYF.

V gene TRBV5-1 combines with J gene TRBJ2-3, with 7 positions matching TRBD2. Germline lookup yields CDR1 SGHRS and CDR2 YFSETQ. The CDR3 runs 15 residues. V shed 1 base and J 2 bases; nucleotides not matched to a gene: 4. Here the CDR3 DNA reads TGCGCCAGCAGCTTGCGAGCGGGATCCACAGATACGCAGTATTTT. This translates into CASSLRAGSTDTQYF.

V usage is TRBV2 and J usage is TRBJ1-3; D unresolved. The CDR3 has 15 amino acids. Trimming cost V 1 base and J 0 bases, with 7 bases left between them. The germline V gene has CDR1 SNHLY and CDR2 FYNNEI. This chain's CDR3 is CASSEDGASGNTIYF. The CDR3 DNA sequence: TGTGCCAGCAGTGAAGACGGAGCCTCTGGAAACACCATATATTTT.

This clone was observed a handful of times. The chain links TRBV29-1 to TRBJ2-5, with TRBD1 matching 9 bases. Germline V gene lookup returns CDR1 SQVTM and CDR2 ANQGSEA. J lost 5 bases, V lost 3 bases, and 4 bases had no gene match. The CDR3 has 13 amino acids. CDR3 sequence reads: CSVDGTGRETQYF. As DNA, the CDR3 is TGCAGCGTTGACGGGACAGGGCGGGAGACCCAGTACTTC. The entire variable domain, with the rest obtained from reference TRBV29-1 and TRBJ2-5, is as follows: SAVISQKPSRDICQRGTSLTIQCQVDSQVTMMFWYRQQPGQSLTLIATANQGSEATYESGFVIDKFPISRPNLTFSTLTVSNMSPEDSSIYLCSVDGTGRETQYFGPGTRLLVL.

This clone has only a few counts. The chain combines TRBV7-9 with TRBJ2-5; D not certain. V was trimmed by 5 bases and J by 5 bases, leaving 9 bases between them. The CDR3 spans 12 residues. The V gene's germline CDR1 is SEHNR and CDR2 FQNEAQ (reference sequence). The CDR3 DNA sequence: TGTGCCAGCAGCCCCGGCAGGGAGACCCAGTACTTC. Protein: CASSPGRETQYF.

The J gene is TRBJ1-2, the V gene TRBV6-5; D unresolved. V was shortened by 0 bases and J by 3 bases, with 11 bases between the two germline ends. The CDR3 has 15 residues. CDR1 is MNHEY and CDR2 is SVGAGI in the germline V gene. The CDR3 sequence is CASSYSGAGDYGYTF. CDR3 DNA sequence: TGTGCCAGCAGTTACTCGGGAGCTGGAGACTATGGCTACACCTTC.

There are a few counts of this clone. This sequence joins TRBV19 and TRBJ1-2; TRBD1 matches 7 bases. This CDR3 has 16 residues. Germline V gene lookup returns CDR1 LNHDA and CDR2 SQIVND (reference sequence). V was pared by 10 bases and J by 2 bases, with 16 bases of the junction left unmatched. The CDR3 nucleotides are TGTGCCACCAGCACTCCCACACAGGGGCCGAACTATGGCTACACCTTC. Protein product: CATSTPTQGPNYGYTF. Looking up the rest from reference TRBV19 and TRBJ1-2 gives the full variable domain: DGGITQSPKYLFRKEGQNVTLSCEQNLNHDAMYWYRQDPGQGLRLIYYSQIVNDFQKGDIAEGYSVSREKKESFPLTVTSAQKNPTAFYLCATSTPTQGPNYGYTFGSGTRLTVV.

This clone was seen a handful of times. This chain's CDR3 is CASSSISTDTQYF. The CDR3 DNA reads as TGTGCCAGCAGTTCTATTAGCACAGATACGCAGTATTTT. V gene TRBV7-9 combines with J gene TRBJ2-3; D ambiguous. V gave up 6 bases and J gave up 0 bases, with 7 bases separating them. The CDR3 has 13 amino acids. The germline gives CDR1 SEHNR, CDR2 FQNEAQ (reference sequence).

The chain uses TRBV6-5 and TRBJ2-5; 7 positions agree with TRBD2. CDR1 and CDR2 (germline): MNHEY, SVGAGI. The CDR3 is made up of 15 amino acids. Unmatched junction bases numbered 8, after V lost 2 bases and J lost 5 bases. The CDR3 bases are TGTGCCAGCAGTTACCTCACGACTAGCTCGGAGACCCAGTACTTC. Amino acid sequence: CASSYLTTSSETQYF.

This clone has only one observation. The chain employs TRBV10-2 and TRBJ2-7; 7 nucleotides agree with TRBD1. Looked up from germline, CDR1 is WSHSY and CDR2 is SAAADI. After removal of 8 bases from V and 1 base from J, the junction contained 5 bases not matched to a gene. The CDR3 has 13 residues. CDR3 sequence reads: CASRPGQSYEQYF. In DNA, the CDR3 is TGCGCCAGCCGTCCGGGACAGTCCTACGAGCAGTACTTC.

The CDR3 loop reads CASSSGPQSGYTF. The CDR3 coding sequence is TGTGCCAGCAGCTCAGGGCCCCAGAGTGGCTACACCTTC. This sequence joins TRBV11-2 and TRBJ1-2, with D tentatively TRBD1 (5 bases). The V end lost 4 bases, the J end lost 7 bases, and 13 bases lay between the germline ends. Germline V gene sequence: CDR1 SGHAT, CDR2 FQNNGV. The CDR3 has 13 amino acids.

The rearrangement uses TRBV5-1 and TRBJ1-2; 9 bases line up with TRBD1. J was trimmed by 8 bases and V by 0 bases; bases with no gene match: 17. CDR1 is SGHRS and CDR2 is YFSETQ in the germline V gene. There are 18 residues in the CDR3. In DNA, the CDR3 is TGCGCCAGCAGCTTGGAAACCCTTACAGGGGGCGTCGAAGGCGGCTACACCTTC. Translated, it gives CASSLETLTGGVEGGYTF.

The V and J genes are TRBV4-1 and TRBJ1-5, with D hard to call. Germline V gene data show CDR1 as MGHRA and CDR2 as YSYEKL. The CDR3 extends over 16 amino acids. V was cut by 0 bases and J by 11 bases, with 20 bases left in between. The CDR3 DNA reads as TGCGCCAGCAGCCAAGATCGGGCGGAAGGGAAAAGGACCCAGCATTTT. It encodes CASSQDRAEGKRTQHF.

This chain connects TRBV29-1 to TRBJ2-1; weak D call: TRBD1 (6 bases). Per the germline V gene, CDR1 is SQVTM and CDR2 is ANQGSEA. V was shortened by 5 bases and J by 6 bases, with 11 bases between the two germline ends. CDR3 length equals 12 residues. CDR3 in DNA: TGCAGCGTTAACTCAGGGGTCAATGAGCAGTTCTTC. It encodes CSVNSGVNEQFF.

This chain connects TRBV5-1 to TRBJ2-5; TRBD2 is a possible D gene (6 bases). The CDR3 contains 12 residues. V dropped 3 bases and J dropped 5 bases, with 8 bases sitting between them. Germline V gene sequence: CDR1 SGHRS, CDR2 YFSETQ. The DNA for the CDR3 is TGCGCCAGCAGCTCTGGGGGGGAGACCCAGTACTTC. It is translated as CASSSGGETQYF.

The chain combines TRBV30 with TRBJ2-1; D call uncertain. CDR3 length: 14 residues. The germline V gene has CDR1 GTSNPN and CDR2 SVGIG (reference sequence). V was trimmed by 1 base and J by 4 bases, leaving 11 bases between them. CDR3 in DNA: TGTGCCTGGAGTGGGGATGGGGTGTACAATGAGCAGTTCTTC. Its protein product is CAWSGDGVYNEQFF. Complete variable domain (other parts from reference TRBV30 and TRBJ2-1): SQTIHQWPATLVQPVGSPLSLECTVEGTSNPNLYWYRQAAGRGLQLLFYSVGIGQISSEVPQNLSASRPQDRQFILSSKKLLLSDSGFYLCAWSGDGVYNEQFFGPGTRLTVL.

The chain uses TRBV27 and TRBJ2-7; a weak D match, TRBD2 (7 bases). Deletions cut 8 bases from V and 5 bases from J, with 16 bases between. This CDR3 spans 13 amino acids. Germline V gene lookup returns CDR1 MNHEY and CDR2 SMNVEV (reference sequence). CDR3 nucleotide sequence: TGTGCCAGCGGTCGGCGGGGGCCGGACGAGCAGTACTTC. Residues: CASGRRGPDEQYF.

V gene TRBV19 combines with J gene TRBJ1-4; D is uncertain. The CDR3 totals 15 residues. Germline CDR1 and CDR2: LNHDA and SQIVND (reference sequence). The V gene lost 3 bases and the J gene lost 5 bases, with 13 bases spanning the gap. CDR3 protein: CASSIRTVENEKLFF. The CDR3 nucleotides are TGTGCCAGTAGTATCAGGACCGTCGAAAATGAAAAACTGTTTTTT.

The chain employs TRBV9 and TRBJ1-2; no clear D gene. Germline V gives CDR1 SGDLS, CDR2 YYNGEE. The CDR3 contains 11 residues. V lost 3 bases to trimming and J lost 10 bases, with 10 bases between them. The DNA for the CDR3 is TGTGCCAGCAGCGGAAGGGAGGTCTACACCTTC. It codes for CASSGREVYTF.

The chain recombines TRBV7-9 with TRBJ2-1; 12 nucleotides align to TRBD1. CDR1 is SEHNR, CDR2 FQNEAQ, per germline (reference sequence). There are 17 residues in the CDR3. Trimming at V came to 3 bases and at J to 8 bases, leaving 11 bases not matched to a gene. The CDR3 protein is CASSFTTGTGGRDEQFF. The CDR3 region has the DNA TGTGCCAGCAGCTTTACGACCGGGACAGGGGGCCGGGATGAGCAGTTCTTC.

CDR3 sequence (DNA): TGTGCCAGCAGTTTAACTACCACAGGGGGCAAATATGGCTACACCTTC. Protein product: CASSLTTTGGKYGYTF. The chain recombines TRBV27 with TRBJ1-2; 9 positions match TRBD1. The CDR3 extends over 16 amino acids. Germline V gene data show CDR1 as MNHEY and CDR2 as SMNVEV (reference sequence). The junction had 9 bases not matched to a gene; V was cut back by 2 bases and J by 5 bases.

Worth noting for this clone: This sample also contains other DNA sequences that code for the same CDR3. The J gene is TRBJ2-7, the V gene TRBV4-1; 9 nucleotides match TRBD1. Germline assignment: CDR1 MGHRA and CDR2 YSYEKL. V dropped 4 bases and J dropped 4; count of bases not matched to a gene: 5. This CDR3 spans 14 amino acids. The CDR3 protein is CASSPGQGSYEQYF. As DNA, the CDR3 is TGCGCCAGCAGCCCGGGACAGGGATCGTACGAGCAGTACTTC.

This clone was recorded at least ten times. J is TRBJ2-3 and V is TRBV6-4; possibly TRBD1 for D (5 bases). Germline CDR1 reads MRHNA; CDR2 reads SNTAGT. V shed 3 bases and J shed 9 bases, with 13 bases lying between them. CDR3 length equals 13 residues. In DNA, the CDR3 is TGTGCCAGCAGTGAAGATACCCAGGGCACGCAGTATTTT. As protein: CASSEDTQGTQYF.

V and J are TRBV5-1 and TRBJ1-1; D call uncertain. CDR1 is SGHRS and CDR2 is YFSETQ in the germline V gene. Deletions cut 1 base from V and 1 base from J, with 8 bases between. The CDR3 is 14 amino acids. CDR3 sequence (DNA): TGCGCCAGCAGCTTGCGGGAGGGGAACACTGAAGCTTTCTTT. It specifies CASSLREGNTEAFF.

The CDR3: CAWSTRTGNYGYTF. The CDR3 DNA reads TGTGCCTGGAGTACCCGGACAGGGAACTATGGCTACACCTTC. J is TRBJ1-2 and V is TRBV30, with 8 bases identical to TRBD1. The V and J ends lost 2 bases and 2 bases, in that order; junction bases with no gene match: 4. This CDR3 is built from 14 residues. CDR1 is GTSNPN, CDR2 SVGIG, per germline (reference sequence).

This clone was seen more than once but under ten times. This chain joins TRBV19 and TRBJ2-1; D is tentatively TRBD1 or TRBD2 (5 bases each). V lost 4 bases, J lost 4 bases, and 14 bases lay in between. The CDR3 extends over 15 amino acids. CDR1 and CDR2 (germline): LNHDA, SQIVND (reference sequence). The CDR3 bases are TGTGCCAGTAGTACAGGGAGCCAGGTATACAATGAGCAGTTCTTC. It codes for CASSTGSQVYNEQFF.

V is TRBV15 and J is TRBJ1-6; a possible D gene is TRBD1 (6 bases). The CDR3 totals 13 residues. Trimming shortened V by 6 bases and J by 7 bases, and 10 bases separated the two germline ends. Germline V gives CDR1 LNHNV, CDR2 YYDKDF (reference sequence). Here the CDR3 DNA reads TGTGCCACCAGGGCTACAGGGAATTCACCCCTCCACTTT. This gives the protein CATRATGNSPLHF.

The V gene is TRBV4-1, the J gene TRBJ2-7; D might be TRBD2 (5 bases). Looked up from germline, CDR1 is MGHRA and CDR2 is YSYEKL. The V gene lost 4 bases and the J gene lost 0 bases, with 16 bases spanning the gap. The CDR3 runs to 16 residues. The CDR3 sequence: CASSPAPLAPSYEQYF. In DNA form, the CDR3 reads TGCGCCAGCAGCCCGGCGCCCCTAGCTCCCTCCTACGAGCAGTACTTC.